The entry that follows covers one T cell receptor beta chain sequence. The antigen remains undetermined. The data were obtained in a study of T cell responses to AZD1222 COVID-19 vaccine. Study results and limitations: Mostly white British, mostly female donors; authors suggested clonal diversity may be underestimated. CD4 TCRs linked to vaccination spanned spike, dominating at 160-218 and 743-854.

Germline V gene data show CDR1 as KGHDR and CDR2 as SFDVKD. The CDR3 has 14 residues. V lost 3 bases to trimming and J lost 6 bases, with 11 bases between them. The method was immunoSEQ multiplex PCR; TCRdb's version includes in-frame clones alone and lacks a portion of them. The sample has roughly 100,000 clones, around 87% seen once. The V gene is TRBV24-1, the J gene TRBJ1-5, with TRBD1 as a possible D gene (5 bases). The TCR sequence derives from an adult who received the AZD1222 COVID-19 vaccine. Specimen: peripheral blood, collected 28 days after the second AZD1222 dose. The CDR3 sequence: CATSDHGTAQPQHF. For the CDR3, the DNA is TGTGCCACCAGTGATCACGGGACCGCTCAGCCCCAGCATTTT.